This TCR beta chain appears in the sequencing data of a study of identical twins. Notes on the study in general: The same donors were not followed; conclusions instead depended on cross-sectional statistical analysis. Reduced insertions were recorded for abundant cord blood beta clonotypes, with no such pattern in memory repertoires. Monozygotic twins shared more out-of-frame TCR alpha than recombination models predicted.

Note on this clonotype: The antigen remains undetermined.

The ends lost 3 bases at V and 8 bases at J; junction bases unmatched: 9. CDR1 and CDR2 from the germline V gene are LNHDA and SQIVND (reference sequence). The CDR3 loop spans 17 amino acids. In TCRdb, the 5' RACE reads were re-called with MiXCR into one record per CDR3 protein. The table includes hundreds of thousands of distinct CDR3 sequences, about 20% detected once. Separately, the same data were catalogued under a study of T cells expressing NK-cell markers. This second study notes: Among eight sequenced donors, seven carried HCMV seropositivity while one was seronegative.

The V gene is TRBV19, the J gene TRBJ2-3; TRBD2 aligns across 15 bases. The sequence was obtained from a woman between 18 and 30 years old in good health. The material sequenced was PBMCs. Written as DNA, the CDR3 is TGTGCCAGTAGTATCCTAGGCGGGACTAGCGGGAGGAGTACGCAGTATTTT. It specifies CASSILGGTSGRSTQYF.